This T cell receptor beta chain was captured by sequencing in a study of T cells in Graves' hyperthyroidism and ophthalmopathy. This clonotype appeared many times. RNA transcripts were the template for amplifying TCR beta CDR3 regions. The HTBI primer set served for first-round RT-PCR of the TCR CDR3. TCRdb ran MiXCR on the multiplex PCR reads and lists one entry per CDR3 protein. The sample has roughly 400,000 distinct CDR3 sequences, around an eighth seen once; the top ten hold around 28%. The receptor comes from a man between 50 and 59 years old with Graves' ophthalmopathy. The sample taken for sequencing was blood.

The DNA of the CDR3 is TGTGCCACCAGTGATTTTGGTGACACGAACACCGGGGAGCTGTTTTTT. Its protein is CATSDFGDTNTGELFF. The V and J genes are TRBV24-1 and TRBJ2-2; the D is unclear. Germline CDR1 is KGHDR and CDR2 is SFDVKD. The V gene lost 1 base and the J gene lost 0 bases, with 8 bases spanning the gap. CDR3 length equals 16 residues.